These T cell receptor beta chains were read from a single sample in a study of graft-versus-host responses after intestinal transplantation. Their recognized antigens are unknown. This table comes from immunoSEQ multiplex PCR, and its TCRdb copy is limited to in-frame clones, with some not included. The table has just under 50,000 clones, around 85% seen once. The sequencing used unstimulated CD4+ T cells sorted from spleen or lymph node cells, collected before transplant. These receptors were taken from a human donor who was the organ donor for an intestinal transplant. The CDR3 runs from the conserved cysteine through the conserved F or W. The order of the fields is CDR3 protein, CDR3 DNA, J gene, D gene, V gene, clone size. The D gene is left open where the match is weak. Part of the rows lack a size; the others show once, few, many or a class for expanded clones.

CASHGTARGYTF TGTGCCAGCCACGGGACGGCCCGCGGCTACACCTTC TRBJ1-2 . TRBV25-1 few
CASGGTGGNTGELFF TGCGCCAGCGGGGGGACAGGGGGCAACACCGGGGAGCTGTTTTTT TRBJ2-2 TRBD1 TRBV10-2 few
CASSLGAYTEAFF TGTGCCAGCAGCTTAGGGGCCTACACTGAAGCTTTCTTT TRBJ1-1 . TRBV7-2 .
CASSLGVAEAFF TGTGCCAGCAGCTTAGGGGTCGCTGAAGCTTTCTTT TRBJ1-1 . TRBV5-8 .
CASRSQDSSYEQYF TGTGCAAGTCGCTCCCAAGACAGCTCCTACGAGCAGTACTTC TRBJ2-7 . TRBV12-2 .
CASGLMTENTEAFF TGTGCTAGTGGTTTAATGACGGAGAACACTGAAGCTTTCTTT TRBJ1-1 . TRBV12-5 .
CASSERRLNTEAFF TGCGCCAGCAGTGAGCGAAGGTTGAACACTGAAGCTTTCTTT TRBJ1-1 . TRBV10-2 .
CASSQSSAGASTDTQYF TGCGCCAGCAGCCAAAGTTCAGCCGGGGCGAGCACAGATACGCAGTATTTT TRBJ2-3 . TRBV4-3 .
CASSESDRERLGDTQYF TGTGCCAGCAGTGAATCAGACAGGGAGCGCCTTGGGGATACGCAGTATTTT TRBJ2-3 TRBD1 TRBV25-1 .
CATSREARNTEAFF TGTGCCACCAGCAGAGAAGCGAGGAACACTGAAGCTTTCTTT TRBJ1-1 . TRBV15 .
CASSLAGTVSGNTIYF TGTGCCAGCAGCTTAGCCGGGACGGTCTCTGGAAACACCATATATTTT TRBJ1-3 . TRBV7-6 .
CASSQGGEAFF TGCGCCAGCAGCCAGGGGGGTGAAGCTTTCTTT TRBJ1-1 . TRBV4-3 .
CASSTRVVLGGQNSPLHF TGTGCCAGCAGCACGAGGGTAGTTTTAGGGGGACAAAATTCACCCCTCCACTTT TRBJ1-6 . TRBV5-6 .
CASSPSNSTSGMSNTGELFF TGCGCCAGCAGCCCGTCCAACTCGACTAGCGGGATGTCGAACACCGGGGAGCTGTTTTTT TRBJ2-2 TRBD2 TRBV4-1 .
CASGLAGDFENIQYF TGTGCCAGCGGACTAGCGGGGGATTTTGAAAACATTCAGTACTTC TRBJ2-4 TRBD2 TRBV6-5 .
CASSRIGTYTDTQYF TGCGCCAGCAGTAGGATCGGGACATACACAGATACGCAGTATTTT TRBJ2-3 . TRBV10-2 .
CASSGLTDTQYF TGTGCCAGCAGCGGACTCACAGATACGCAGTATTTT TRBJ2-3 . TRBV11-2 .
CASSYSDRGYYGYTF TGTGCCAGCAGTTACAGTGACAGGGGTTACTATGGCTACACCTTC TRBJ1-2 TRBD1 TRBV6-5 few
CASSTPRDRFRGKAFF TGTGCCAGTAGTACCCCCCGGGACAGATTTCGCGGTAAAGCTTTCTTT TRBJ1-1 TRBD1 TRBV19 .
CASSQVQGGYGYTF TGTGCCAGCAGCCAAGTGCAGGGCGGCTATGGCTACACCTTC TRBJ1-2 . TRBV5-6 .